The clone carrying this T cell receptor beta chain was seen repeatedly, ten times or more. Time point in this sample: persistent/refractory GD, antithyroid drugs over 5 years with positive TRAb. The TCR library used RNA extracted from PBMCs. The data were obtained in a study of regulatory T cells in long-lasting Graves disease. Building the TCR beta libraries relied on iRepertoire HTBI primers, and CDR3 regions underwent Arm-PCR. TCRdb reprocessed the multiplex PCR reads via MiXCR and lists one record per CDR3 protein. The repertoire holds fewer than 550,000 distinct CDR3 sequences, with roughly 21% as singletons. This TCR was recovered from a female donor with Graves disease. The source was peripheral blood mononuclear cells (PBMCs), collected when the disease was refractory, from a patient treated with antithyroid drugs.

Here the CDR3 reads CASSEPTSVLQETQYF. DNA for the CDR3: TGTGCCAGCAGTGAACCAACTAGCGTACTCCAAGAGACCCAGTACTTC. This sequence joins TRBV25-1 and TRBJ2-5; TRBD2 aligns across 7 bases. Germline CDR1 is MGHDK and CDR2 is SYGVNS. The CDR3 length is 16 residues. The junction had 7 bases not matched to a gene; V was cut back by 2 bases and J by 1 base.